These 25 T cell receptor beta chains were all obtained from the same sample, sequenced in a study of a mutant IDH1 vaccine in newly diagnosed glioma. No cognate antigen is known for these TCRs. Assay used: immunoSEQ multiplex PCR; TCRdb lists only in-frame clones, some missing. The sample shows some 30,000 clones, roughly 75% of them seen only once. Time point in this sample: week 35, safety follow-up. In the vaccine, a single dose held 300 ug of the mutant IDH1 20-mer peptide, along with topical imiquimod. Specimen: PBMCs, collected from a glioma patient whose treatment included an IDH1 peptide vaccine. These receptors came from a woman in her thirties or forties with glioma.

In this sample, this clone turned up a few times. This rearrangement joins TRBV6-1 to TRBJ1-5, with a tentative D call TRBD1 (5 bases). The CDR3 loop spans 13 amino acids. CDR1 is MNHNS, CDR2 SASEGT, per germline. With 3 bases removed from V and 7 bases from J, the gap between germline ends came to 10 bases. The CDR3, as DNA: TGTGCCAGCAGTGATAGGGGCAGGCAGCCCCAGCATTTT. It translates to CASSDRGRQPQHF.

This clone is termed medium-sized. This chain uses TRBV19 with TRBJ1-1, with D tentatively TRBD1 (6 bases). The V gene lost 5 bases and the J gene lost 2 bases, with 9 bases spanning the gap. Germline loops: CDR1 LNHDA, CDR2 SQIVND (reference sequence). CDR3 length: 13 amino acids. The CDR3 loop reads CASSVQGNTEAFF. CDR3 nucleotide sequence: TGTGCCAGTAGTGTACAGGGAAACACTGAAGCTTTCTTT. Full variable domain (rest looked up from reference TRBV19 and TRBJ1-1): DGGITQSPKYLFRKEGQNVTLSCEQNLNHDAMYWYRQDPGQGLRLIYYSQIVNDFQKGDIAEGYSVSREKKESFPLTVTSAQKNPTAFYLCASSVQGNTEAFFGQGTRLTVV.

This clone has a single count. DNA of the CDR3: TGCAGCGTCCAGGCCCTGACAGGGGCGAACTATGGCTACACCTTC. It is translated as CSVQALTGANYGYTF. The chain links TRBV29-1 to TRBJ1-2; 8 bases are shared with TRBD1. CDR3 size: 15 residues. Germline loops: CDR1 SQVTM, CDR2 ANQGSEA. Losses at the gene ends were 6 bases for V and 2 bases for J; bases not matched to a gene: 11.

The chain links TRBV4-1 to TRBJ2-4; D may be TRBD1 (5 bases). This CDR3 is built from 17 residues. The V end lost 0 bases, the J end lost 0 bases, and 12 bases lay between the germline ends. Germline CDR1 MGHRA, CDR2 YSYEKL. In DNA form, the CDR3 reads TGCGCCAGCAGCCAAGATCGACAGTCTCTAGCCAAAAACATTCAGTACTTC. Residues: CASSQDRQSLAKNIQYF.

V gene TRBV11-3 combines with J gene TRBJ1-1; D is ambiguous. The CDR3 spans 13 residues. V lost 4 bases, J lost 1 base, and 7 bases lay in between. The germline gives CDR1 SGHNT, CDR2 YENEEA. The CDR3 here is CASSSDQNTEAFF. CDR3 nucleotide sequence: TGTGCCAGCAGCTCAGATCAGAACACTGAAGCTTTCTTT. Full variable domain (outside the CDR3, taken from reference TRBV11-3 and TRBJ1-1): EAGVVQSPRYKIIEKKQPVAFWCNPISGHNTLYWYLQNLGQGPELLIRYENEEAVDDSQLPKDRFSAERLKGVDSTLKIQPAELGDSAVYLCASSSDQNTEAFFGQGTRLTVV.

V is TRBV7-2 and J is TRBJ1-5; TRBD1 matches at 7 bases. This CDR3 comprises 14 residues. J lost 5 bases, V lost 8 bases, and 9 bases had no gene match. Germline CDR1 SGHTA, CDR2 FQGNSA. In nucleotides, the CDR3 is TGTGCCAGCGGACTTAACAGGGGTGATCAGCCCCAGCATTTT. Amino acid sequence: CASGLNRGDQPQHF.

V gene TRBV28 combines with J gene TRBJ2-2; D remains ambiguous. This CDR3 comprises 14 residues. The V gene lost 8 bases and the J gene lost 0 bases, with 10 bases spanning the gap. Germline CDR1 reads MDHEN; CDR2 reads SYDVKM. The CDR3 loop is CASLRAANTGELFF. CDR3 in DNA: TGTGCCAGCCTACGGGCGGCGAACACCGGGGAGCTGTTTTTT.

The sample holds one count of this clone. The chain employs TRBV4-1 and TRBJ1-2; tentatively, D is TRBD1 (5 bases). In germline, CDR1 is MGHRA, CDR2 YSYEKL. The CDR3 extends over 15 amino acids. With 0 bases removed from V and 6 bases from J, the gap between germline ends came to 14 bases. CDR3 in DNA: TGCGCCAGCAGCCAAGAATTGGCAGGGTCTGATGGCTACACCTTC. It encodes CASSQELAGSDGYTF.

This clone occurred a few times. This chain's CDR3 is CAIGELFF. Written as DNA, the CDR3 is TGCGCCATTGGGGAACTGTTTTTT. This chain connects TRBV10-1 to TRBJ1-4; D not resolved. The V gene lost 10 bases and the J gene lost 12 bases, with 6 bases spanning the gap. The germline V gene encodes CDR1 WNHNN and CDR2 SYGVQD (reference sequence). This CDR3 has 8 residues.

The chain recombines TRBV15 with TRBJ2-7; maybe TRBD2 (5 bases). The germline CDR1 and CDR2 sequences are LNHNV and YYDKDF (reference sequence). This CDR3 has 15 residues. V shed 3 bases and J shed 2 bases, with 14 bases lying between them. The CDR3 loop reads CATSRSGNFPYEQYF. The CDR3 DNA reads TGTGCCACCAGCAGGTCGGGGAATTTTCCCTACGAGCAGTACTTC.

This chain joins TRBV21-1 and TRBJ2-5; the table's D call TRBD2 went unverified against the DNA. TRBV21-1 is shown as a pseudogene. The CDR3 is 17 residues long. CDR3 bases: TGTGCCAGCAGCTCTAGAAATCTAGCGGGGGTCCAAGAGACCCAGTACTTC. Encoded protein: CASSSRNLAGVQETQYF.

This rearrangement joins TRBV5-6 to TRBJ1-3; 9 bases match TRBD1. Trimming removed 3 bases from V and 6 bases from J; junction bases left unmatched: 10. Germline values: CDR1 SGHDT, CDR2 YYEEEE. The CDR3 is 16 amino acids. The CDR3 loop reads CASSSYRTGVANTIYF. In DNA, the CDR3 is TGTGCCAGCAGCTCATACCGGACAGGGGTAGCAAACACCATATATTTT.

Only a few counts were recorded for this clone. This sequence joins TRBV6-1 and TRBJ1-1; D is undetermined. Germline V gene lookup returns CDR1 MNHNS and CDR2 SASEGT. The V and J ends lost 4 bases and 6 bases respectively, with 9 bases between them. This CDR3 is built from 12 residues. The CDR3 reads CASSGPHAEAFF. The CDR3 DNA follows: TGTGCCAGCAGTGGACCACACGCTGAAGCTTTCTTT.

V usage is TRBV11-2 and J usage is TRBJ2-5; D call uncertain. Germline V gene lookup returns CDR1 SGHAT and CDR2 FQNNGV. Trimming stripped 5 bases from V and 0 bases from J, with 4 bases between. The CDR3 is 12 residues long. CDR3 residues: CASSRYQETQYF. The CDR3 DNA follows: TGTGCCAGCAGCAGGTACCAAGAGACCCAGTACTTC. The variable domain in full, with the rest retrieved from reference TRBV11-2 and TRBJ2-5, is EAGVAQSPRYKIIEKRQSVAFWCNPISGHATLYWYQQILGQGPKLLIQFQNNGVVDDSQLPKDRFSAERLKGVDSTLKIQPAKLEDSAVYLCASSRYQETQYFGPGTRLLVL.

This sequence joins TRBV6-1 and TRBJ2-7, with D perhaps TRBD1 or TRBD2 (5 bases each). Trimming pared 7 bases from V and 2 bases from J, leaving 15 bases between. This CDR3 is 14 amino acids long. Germline V gene sequence: CDR1 MNHNS, CDR2 SASEGT. The CDR3 region is CASIERDPPYEQYF. The CDR3 DNA follows: TGTGCCAGCATCGAGAGGGACCCCCCCTACGAGCAGTACTTC.

CDR3 in DNA: TGCGCCAGCAGTGAAGCGGGCAGCACAGATACGCAGTATTTT. Translated: CASSEAGSTDTQYF. V is TRBV10-1 and J is TRBJ2-3; a possible D gene is TRBD2 (6 bases). V lost 3 bases, J lost 0 bases, and 7 bases lay in between. The CDR3 length is 14 residues. The germline V gene has CDR1 WNHNN and CDR2 SYGVQD (reference sequence).

The chain joins TRBV6-5 to TRBJ1-1, with 7 bases lining up with TRBD1. Germline lookup yields CDR1 MNHEY and CDR2 SVGAGI. The CDR3 is made up of 16 amino acids. J gave up 10 bases and V 2 bases, and 16 bases lay outside the gene matches. The CDR3 sequence is CASSYRGEGAVPVAFF. Here the CDR3 DNA reads TGTGCCAGCAGTTACAGGGGGGAGGGGGCGGTTCCGGTAGCTTTCTTT.

V is TRBV7-8 and J is TRBJ2-5; no clear D. The CDR3 runs to 13 residues. Germline V lookup: CDR1 SGHVS, CDR2 FQNEAQ. V was trimmed by 5 bases and J by 4 bases, leaving 11 bases between them. The CDR3 sequence is CASSPEVPETQYF. For the CDR3, the DNA is TGTGCCAGCAGCCCCGAAGTCCCAGAGACCCAGTACTTC. Combining the CDR3 with reference TRBV7-8 and TRBJ2-5 gives the whole variable domain GAGVSQSPRYKVAKRGQDVALRCDPISGHVSLFWYQQALGQGPEFLTYFQNEAQLDKSGLPSDRFFAERPEGSVSTLKIQRTQQEDSAVYLCASSPEVPETQYFGPGTRLLVL.

This clone is a singleton in its sample. This sequence joins TRBV7-9 and TRBJ2-3; D gene ambiguous. This CDR3 is built from 14 residues. V lost 1 base, J lost 3 bases, and 8 bases lay in between. Per the germline V gene, CDR1 is SEHNR and CDR2 is FQNEAQ (reference sequence). The CDR3 bases are TGTGCCAGCAGCTTAGGGTTGGGTACAGATACGCAGTATTTT. The encoded protein is CASSLGLGTDTQYF.

A note on this clone: The junction does not match germline at one end; this may be a read error. The chain uses TRBV7-9 and TRBJ1-2; no clear D gene. CDR1 and CDR2 (germline): SEHNR, FQNEAQ (reference sequence). There are 11 residues in the CDR3. CDR3 bases: TGTGCCAGCAGCCCTGGACCGGTATTCGTCTTC. Translated, it gives CASSPGPVFVF. The full variable domain, with the rest looked up from reference TRBV7-9 and TRBJ1-2, is DTGVSQNPRHKITKRGQNVTFRCDPISEHNRLYWYRQTLGQGPEFLTYFQNEAQLEKSRLLSDRFSAERPKGSFSTLEIQRTEQGDSAMYLCASSPGPVFVFGSGTRLTVV.

This rearrangement joins TRBV4-3 to TRBJ2-7, with 8 bases fitting TRBD2. CDR1 is LGHNA, CDR2 YSLEER, per germline. V lost 0 bases to trimming and J lost 3 bases; unmatched junction nucleotides: 4. The CDR3 totals 15 residues. The CDR3 spells CASSQETSGVYEQYF. The CDR3 DNA reads TGCGCCAGCAGCCAAGAAACTAGCGGAGTCTACGAGCAGTACTTC.

CDR3 sequence: CASSPYPRQIQQETQYF. Written as DNA, the CDR3 is TGTGCCAGCAGCCCATACCCTAGACAGATCCAGCAAGAGACCCAGTACTTC. The V call is TRBV7-9, the J call TRBJ2-5; maybe TRBD1 (5 bases). V was shortened by 5 bases and J by 2 bases, with 21 bases between the two germline ends. The length of the CDR3 is 17 residues. CDR1 is SEHNR, CDR2 FQNEAQ, per germline (reference sequence).

The chain joins TRBV27 to TRBJ2-1, with TRBD2 as a possible D gene (6 bases). Per the germline V gene, CDR1 is MNHEY and CDR2 is SMNVEV (reference sequence). CDR3 length equals 14 residues. Trimming pared 10 bases from V and 2 bases from J, leaving 15 bases between. For the CDR3, the DNA is TGTGCCACCGCCGACGGGGGACCCTACAATGAGCAGTTCTTC. Its translation: CATADGGPYNEQFF.

This chain joins TRBV25-1 and TRBJ1-1; 8 nucleotides agree with TRBD1. The V segment lost 4 bases and the J segment 4 bases; nucleotides outside the gene matches: 5. CDR3 length: 14 residues. Germline V gene sequence: CDR1 MGHDK, CDR2 SYGVNS. CDR3 residues: CASSALTGGTEAFF. The CDR3, as DNA: TGTGCCAGCAGTGCCCTTACAGGGGGCACTGAAGCTTTCTTT.

The gene calls are TRBV6-5 and TRBJ1-2, with D possibly matching TRBD1 (6 bases). The V gene lost 0 bases and the J gene lost 6 bases, with 14 bases spanning the gap. CDR3 length: 15 residues. Looked up from germline, CDR1 is MNHEY and CDR2 is SVGAGI. CDR3 DNA sequence: TGTGCCAGCAGTTACTCCCAGGGGACACATCATGGCTACACCTTC. Amino acid sequence: CASSYSQGTHHGYTF.